The rows below give T cell receptor beta chains drawn from one sample of a study of shared T cell receptors in the human thymus. Assay: immunoSEQ multiplex PCR; the TCRdb copy retains only in-frame clones and omits some. Of 720,000 or so clones listed, 80% to 90% are singletons. The same data also went into a second study, on human thymus T cells.

The sample consisted of thymocytes. Every receptor here comes from a girl under three years old with a congenital heart defect. Both conserved end residues are part of each CDR3. The D gene is left open where the match is weak.

j_call: TRBJ1-1; v_call: TRBV9; d_call: NA; cdr3_aa: CASSALWEGAFF
j_call: TRBJ1-1; v_call: TRBV7-9; d_call: NA; cdr3_aa: CASSLPSTGLSEAFF
j_call: TRBJ1-2; v_call: TRBV18; d_call: TRBD1; cdr3_aa: CASSQDPGQNYGYTF
j_call: TRBJ2-1; v_call: TRBV4-3; d_call: TRBD2; cdr3_aa: CASSQVTSGLAGDKSSYNEQFF
j_call: TRBJ2-5; v_call: TRBV5-4; d_call: TRBD2; cdr3_aa: CASSALPTSGGTETQYF
j_call: TRBJ1-1; v_call: TRBV7-2; d_call: TRBD1; cdr3_aa: CASSPPGQTNTEAFF
j_call: TRBJ1-1; v_call: TRBV28; d_call: TRBD1; cdr3_aa: CASRVDRAALNTEAFF
j_call: TRBJ2-7; v_call: TRBV5-1; d_call: TRBD2; cdr3_aa: CASSPRMGSGESGEQYF
j_call: TRBJ2-6; v_call: TRBV5-1; d_call: NA; cdr3_aa: CASSRGTTYTGANVLTF
j_call: TRBJ1-2; v_call: TRBV5-1; d_call: TRBD1; cdr3_aa: CASTLEPGQGKRYYGYTF
j_call: TRBJ2-7; v_call: TRBV5-1; d_call: TRBD2; cdr3_aa: CASSFPGGEQYF
j_call: TRBJ1-1; v_call: TRBV7-9; d_call: NA; cdr3_aa: CASTVAPNTEAFF
j_call: TRBJ1-6; v_call: TRBV7-2; d_call: NA; cdr3_aa: CASSLNTREVDSPLHF
j_call: TRBJ2-7; v_call: TRBV19; d_call: TRBD1; cdr3_aa: CASSGTGGGEQYF
j_call: TRBJ2-7; v_call: TRBV27; d_call: TRBD1; cdr3_aa: CASSLSSGQGHEQYF
j_call: TRBJ1-1; v_call: TRBV10-3; d_call: TRBD1; cdr3_aa: CAIGTGTLYSEAFF
j_call: TRBJ2-4; v_call: TRBV6-1; d_call: TRBD1; cdr3_aa: CASSGTGLGKNIQYF
j_call: TRBJ2-3; v_call: TRBV4-1; d_call: TRBD2; cdr3_aa: CASSQDPAGGSDTQYF
j_call: TRBJ1-6; v_call: TRBV9; d_call: NA; cdr3_aa: CASSEEAESSSYNSPLHF
j_call: TRBJ2-7; v_call: TRBV4-1; d_call: TRBD2; cdr3_aa: CASSQWVRGEGTYEQYF
j_call: TRBJ1-5; v_call: TRBV7-2; d_call: NA; cdr3_aa: CASSFSTGHNNQPQHF
j_call: TRBJ2-7; v_call: TRBV5-8; d_call: TRBD1; cdr3_aa: CASSLAGTGDHEQYF
j_call: TRBJ1-5; v_call: TRBV28; d_call: NA; cdr3_aa: CASSAPRRGAQPQHF
j_call: TRBJ2-6; v_call: TRBV5-1; d_call: TRBD1; cdr3_aa: CASSNPGQACSGANVLTF
j_call: TRBJ1-6; v_call: TRBV30; d_call: NA; cdr3_aa: CATNTGNSPLHF
j_call: TRBJ2-7; v_call: TRBV4-2; d_call: TRBD2; cdr3_aa: CASSQESSGGAFGQYF
j_call: TRBJ2-6; v_call: TRBV28; d_call: TRBD1; cdr3_aa: CASSPGTGGGTGANVLTF
j_call: TRBJ2-7; v_call: TRBV27; d_call: NA; cdr3_aa: CASSWGPSYEQYF
j_call: TRBJ1-5; v_call: TRBV5-6; d_call: TRBD1; cdr3_aa: CASSLEGQGSNQPQHF
j_call: TRBJ2-6; v_call: TRBV5-1; d_call: NA; cdr3_aa: CASSSFSGANVLTF
j_call: TRBJ2-5; v_call: TRBV5-1; d_call: NA; cdr3_aa: CASSLFFGQETQYF
j_call: TRBJ1-1; v_call: TRBV6-1; d_call: NA; cdr3_aa: CASSEARGSGEAFF
j_call: TRBJ2-7; v_call: TRBV29-1; d_call: TRBD2; cdr3_aa: CSVVIGEGTYEQYF
j_call: TRBJ1-6; v_call: TRBV7-9; d_call: NA; cdr3_aa: CASGWVGREINSPLHF
j_call: TRBJ2-7; v_call: TRBV28; d_call: NA; cdr3_aa: CASSFGAGVFYEQYF
j_call: TRBJ1-1; v_call: TRBV2; d_call: TRBD1; cdr3_aa: CASRGKRQGAEKYAERDTEAFF
j_call: TRBJ2-1; v_call: TRBV6-1; d_call: NA; cdr3_aa: CASSPRLGWSYEQFF
j_call: TRBJ1-2; v_call: TRBV19; d_call: NA; cdr3_aa: CASSRANYGYTF
j_call: TRBJ2-2; v_call: TRBV7-3; d_call: NA; cdr3_aa: CASSLKRGSTGELFF